This TCR beta chain stems from a study of blood T cell repertoires in COVID-19 (dated by TCRdb to the early 2020s). Background on the whole study: Samples covering the acute and convalescent phases of COVID-19 were provided by collaborators in the United States, Italy and Spain. The repertoires were released in a freely available public database intended as a resource for research on the immune response to SARS-CoV-2. Subjects who had been exposed to COVID-19, were actively infected with it, or had recovered from it provided the deeply sampled blood TCRbeta repertoires that made up the dataset. The samples were drawn from the first 160 participants of the ongoing ImmuneRACE study and from under 1,500 subjects provided by 6 global collaborators. Nearly every sample came with metadata listing a de-identified subject ID, COVID-19 status, age in years and sex. Where available, HLA class I and class II types were taken from metadata supplied by the sample provider and were not determined by assay-based typing. The prospective study material was composed of cDNA or gDNA derived from T cells, B-cell-depleted T cells, or PBMCs.

In this sample, this clone turned up a few times. Its antigen remains unidentified. The input lacks base qualities; no much larger clone sits a single base away. V is cut by 0 bases and J by 3 bases, and the space between the germline ends is 9 bases. CDR1 and CDR2 are drawn from the germline V gene: SGHVS, FQNEAQ. Taken from cysteine to phenylalanine, the CDR3 has 15 residues. Just CDR3 DNA is preserved here, 45 bases in frame from base 1. Summary of the overall study and its limitations: The quantity of clinical and demographic metadata differed by source and by participant and was supplied without curation.

In the prospective study, participants were about 18 to 95 years old, resided in fewer than 25 geographic areas of the United States, and were enrolled through a virtual design. In the prospective study, participants were assigned to cohorts based on the clinical history participants reported in a screening survey and a study questionnaire. ImmuneRACE Cohort 3 recovered participants were defined by two consecutive negative NP/OP PCR tests, healthcare professional clearance, or symptom resolution. In the prospective study, whole blood, serum and a nasopharyngeal or oropharyngeal swab were collected from each participant by mobile phlebotomists. Additional blood draws and questionnaires over an approximately 2-month period could optionally be provided by prospective study participants. Before DNA extraction, blood samples from the prospective study were shipped at room temperature or frozen. TCRbeta CDR3 regions were amplified from genomic DNA by means of the immunoSEQ Assay, a bias-controlled multiplex PCR. Processing in the source paper ran as follows. The number of nucleated cells in each sample was estimated from the amplification of reference gene primers within the assay. Sequence reads were collapsed and filtered to measure the absolute abundance of every unique TCRbeta CDR3 rearrangement. Productive Simpson clonality was computed per sample as the square root of Simpson's diversity index over productive rearrangements. As stored in TCRdb, this immuneACCESS dataset retains in-frame rearrangements with V and J assigned. A fraction of the clones does not appear; measured against another copy, unresolved V genes explain less than half of the discrepancy, and the remainder lacks a known reason. V and J calls plus clone size are reproduced from that table; the DNA served to infer D and trimming. This sample has more than 110,000 clones in its table, and roughly 90% of those were observed once. Jointly, the top ten make up approximately 4.5% of the sample.

The chain employs TRBV7-8 and TRBJ1-5; a tentative D match to TRBD1 spans 5 bases. The origin of this receptor is a man aged 45-60 years who had recovered from COVID-19. The sequencing input was PBMCs or T cells enriched from blood (not recorded which). The CDR3 corresponds to CASSLAGGHNQPQHF. The nucleotide sequence reads as follows: TGTGCCAGCAGCTTAGCCGGGGGTCACAATCAGCCCCAGCATTTT.